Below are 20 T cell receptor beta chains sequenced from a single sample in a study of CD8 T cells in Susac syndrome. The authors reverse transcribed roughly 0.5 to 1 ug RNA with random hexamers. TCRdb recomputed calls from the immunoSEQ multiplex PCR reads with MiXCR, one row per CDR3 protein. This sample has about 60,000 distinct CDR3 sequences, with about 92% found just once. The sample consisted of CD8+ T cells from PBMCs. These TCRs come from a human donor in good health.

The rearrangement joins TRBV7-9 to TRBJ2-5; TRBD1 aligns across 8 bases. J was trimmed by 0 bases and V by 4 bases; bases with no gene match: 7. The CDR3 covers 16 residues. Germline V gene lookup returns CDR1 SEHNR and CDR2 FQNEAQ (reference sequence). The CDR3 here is CASSSRGQGDQETQYF. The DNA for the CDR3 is TGTGCCAGCAGCTCCCGTGGACAGGGTGACCAAGAGACCCAGTACTTC.

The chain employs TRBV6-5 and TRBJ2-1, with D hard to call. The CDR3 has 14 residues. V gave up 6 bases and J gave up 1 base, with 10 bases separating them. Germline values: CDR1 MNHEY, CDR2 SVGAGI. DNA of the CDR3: TGTGCCAGCAGCATAGACTCTTCCTACAATGAGCAGTTCTTC. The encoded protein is CASSIDSSYNEQFF.

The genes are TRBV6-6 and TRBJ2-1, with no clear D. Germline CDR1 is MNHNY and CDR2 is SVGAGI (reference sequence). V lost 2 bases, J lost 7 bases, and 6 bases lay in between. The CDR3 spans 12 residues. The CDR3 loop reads CASSYQDNEQFF. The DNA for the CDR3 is TGTGCCAGCAGTTACCAGGATAATGAGCAGTTCTTC.

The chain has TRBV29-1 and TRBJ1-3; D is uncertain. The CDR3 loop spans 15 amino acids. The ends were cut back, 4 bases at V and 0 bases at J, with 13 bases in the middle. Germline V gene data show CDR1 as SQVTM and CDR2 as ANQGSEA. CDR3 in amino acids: CSVVGSRDSGNTIYF. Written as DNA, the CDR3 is TGCAGCGTTGTAGGATCTCGGGACTCTGGAAACACCATATATTTT. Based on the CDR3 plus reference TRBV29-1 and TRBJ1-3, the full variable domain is SAVISQKPSRDICQRGTSLTIQCQVDSQVTMMFWYRQQPGQSLTLIATANQGSEATYESGFVIDKFPISRPNLTFSTLTVSNMSPEDSSIYLCSVVGSRDSGNTIYFGEGSWLTVV.

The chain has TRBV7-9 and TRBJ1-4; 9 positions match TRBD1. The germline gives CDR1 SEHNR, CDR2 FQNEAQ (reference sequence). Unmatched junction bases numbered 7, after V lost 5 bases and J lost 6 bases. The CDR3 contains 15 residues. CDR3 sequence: CASSPKGQGHEKLFF. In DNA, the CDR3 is TGTGCCAGCAGCCCTAAGGGACAGGGCCATGAAAAACTGTTTTTT.

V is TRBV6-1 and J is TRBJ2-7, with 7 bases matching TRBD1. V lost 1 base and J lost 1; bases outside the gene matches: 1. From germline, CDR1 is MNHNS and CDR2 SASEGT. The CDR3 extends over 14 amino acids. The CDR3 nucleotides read TGTGCCAGCAGTGAAGGGGACAGTTCCTACGAGCAGTACTTC. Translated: CASSEGDSSYEQYF.

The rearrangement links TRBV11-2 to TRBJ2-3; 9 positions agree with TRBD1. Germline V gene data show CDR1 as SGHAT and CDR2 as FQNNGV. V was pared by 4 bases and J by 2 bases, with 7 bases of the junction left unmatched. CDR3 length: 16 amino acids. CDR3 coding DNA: TGTGCCAGCAGCTCCGGACAGGGGATGATCACAGATACGCAGTATTTT. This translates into CASSSGQGMITDTQYF.

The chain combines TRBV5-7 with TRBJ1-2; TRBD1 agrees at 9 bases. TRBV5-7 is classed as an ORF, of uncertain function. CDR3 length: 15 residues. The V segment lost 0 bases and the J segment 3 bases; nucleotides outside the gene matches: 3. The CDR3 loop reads CASSLARQGDYGYTF. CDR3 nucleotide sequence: TGTGCCAGCAGCTTGGCCAGACAGGGGGACTATGGCTACACCTTC.

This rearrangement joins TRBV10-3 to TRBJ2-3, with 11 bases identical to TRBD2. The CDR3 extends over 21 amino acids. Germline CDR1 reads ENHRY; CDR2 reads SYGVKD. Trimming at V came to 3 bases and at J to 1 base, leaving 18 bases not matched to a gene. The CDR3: CAISDHTRLIAGGEGTDTQYF. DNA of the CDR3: TGTGCCATCAGTGACCACACCCGGTTAATAGCGGGGGGGGAAGGCACAGATACGCAGTATTTT.

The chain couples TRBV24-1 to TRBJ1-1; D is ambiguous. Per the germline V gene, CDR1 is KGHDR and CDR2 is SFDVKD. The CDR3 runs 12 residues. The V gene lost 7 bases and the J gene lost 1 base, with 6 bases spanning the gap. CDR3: CATRDGNTEAFF. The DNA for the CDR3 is TGTGCCACCAGGGACGGGAACACTGAAGCTTTCTTT.

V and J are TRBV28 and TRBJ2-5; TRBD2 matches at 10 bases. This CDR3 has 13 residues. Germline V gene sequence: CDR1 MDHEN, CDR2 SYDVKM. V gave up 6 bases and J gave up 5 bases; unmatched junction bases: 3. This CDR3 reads CASSLAGDETQYF. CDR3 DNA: TGTGCCAGCAGCCTAGCGGGGGACGAGACCCAGTACTTC. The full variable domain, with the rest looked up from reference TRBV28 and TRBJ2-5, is DVKVTQSSRYLVKRTGEKVFLECVQDMDHENMFWYRQDPGLGLRLIYFSYDVKMKEKGDIPEGYSVSREKKERFSLILESASTNQTSMYLCASSLAGDETQYFGPGTRLLVL.

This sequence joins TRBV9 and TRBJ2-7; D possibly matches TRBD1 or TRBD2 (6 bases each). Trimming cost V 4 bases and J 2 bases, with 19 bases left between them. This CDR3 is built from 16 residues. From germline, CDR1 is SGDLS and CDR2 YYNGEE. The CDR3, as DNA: TGTGCCAGCAGCATGCCCATGGGGGGCGAGACCTACGAGCAGTACTTC. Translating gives CASSMPMGGETYEQYF.

The CDR3: CATLDGSAYEQYF. Here the CDR3 DNA reads TGTGCCACTCTCGACGGCAGTGCCTACGAGCAGTACTTC. The chain recombines TRBV25-1 with TRBJ2-7; the D is unclear. This CDR3 contains 13 residues. V was pared by 10 bases and J by 2 bases, with 15 bases between. Germline CDR1 and CDR2: MGHDK and SYGVNS.

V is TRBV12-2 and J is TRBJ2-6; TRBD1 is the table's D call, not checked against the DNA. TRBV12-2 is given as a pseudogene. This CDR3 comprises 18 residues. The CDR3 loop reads CASRLVEGTVSGANVLTF. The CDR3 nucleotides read TGTGCAAGTCGCTTAGTAGAGGGGACAGTCTCTGGGGCCAACGTCCTGACTTTC.

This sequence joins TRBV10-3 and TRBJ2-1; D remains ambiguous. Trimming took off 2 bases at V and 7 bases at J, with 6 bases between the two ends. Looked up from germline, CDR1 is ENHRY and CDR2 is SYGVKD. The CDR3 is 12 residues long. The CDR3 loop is CAISEGVNEQFF. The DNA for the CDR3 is TGTGCCATCAGTGAGGGGGTAAATGAGCAGTTCTTC.

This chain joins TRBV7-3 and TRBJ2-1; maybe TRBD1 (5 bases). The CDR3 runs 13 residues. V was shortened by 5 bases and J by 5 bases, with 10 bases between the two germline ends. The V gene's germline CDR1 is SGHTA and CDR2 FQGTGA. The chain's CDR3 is CASSQGGHNEQFF. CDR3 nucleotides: TGTGCCAGCAGCCAGGGCGGACACAATGAGCAGTTCTTC. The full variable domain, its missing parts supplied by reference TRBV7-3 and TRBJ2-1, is GAGVSQTPSNKVTEKGKYVELRCDPISGHTALYWYRQSLGQGPEFLIYFQGTGAADDSGLPNDRFFAVRPEGSVSTLKIQRTERGDSAVYLCASSQGGHNEQFFGPGTRLTVL.

This chain's CDR3 is CASSEASEGYGYTF. In DNA, the CDR3 is TGTGCCAGCAGTGAAGCCAGTGAAGGTTATGGCTACACCTTC. The V gene is TRBV2, the J gene TRBJ1-2; D is ambiguous. Germline V CDR1 and CDR2: SNHLY, FYNNEI. This CDR3 has 14 residues. The V and J ends lost 0 bases and 5 bases respectively, with 10 bases between them.

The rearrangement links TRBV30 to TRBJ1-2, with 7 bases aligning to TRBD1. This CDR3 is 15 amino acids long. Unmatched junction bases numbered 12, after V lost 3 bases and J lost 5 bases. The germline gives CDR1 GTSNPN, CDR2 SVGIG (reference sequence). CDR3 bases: TGTGCCTGGAGCACTCCAGGGGGTGGAAATTATGGCTACACCTTC. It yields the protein CAWSTPGGGNYGYTF. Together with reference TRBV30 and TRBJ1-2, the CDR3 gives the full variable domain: SQTIHQWPATLVQPVGSPLSLECTVEGTSNPNLYWYRQAAGRGLQLLFYSVGIGQISSEVPQNLSASRPQDRQFILSSKKLLLSDSGFYLCAWSTPGGGNYGYTFGSGTRLTVV.

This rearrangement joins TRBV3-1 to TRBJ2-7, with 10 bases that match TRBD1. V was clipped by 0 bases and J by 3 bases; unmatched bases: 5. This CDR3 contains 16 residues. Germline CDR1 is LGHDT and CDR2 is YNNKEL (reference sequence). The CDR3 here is CASSQDRGQGFYEQYF. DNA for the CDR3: TGTGCCAGCAGCCAAGATAGGGGACAGGGGTTCTACGAGCAGTACTTC.

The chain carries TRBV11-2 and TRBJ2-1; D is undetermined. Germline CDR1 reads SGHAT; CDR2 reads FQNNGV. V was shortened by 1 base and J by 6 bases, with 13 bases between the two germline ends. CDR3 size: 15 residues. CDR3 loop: CASSLGASNFNEQFF. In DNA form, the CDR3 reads TGTGCCAGCAGCTTAGGGGCCTCCAATTTCAATGAGCAGTTCTTC.